This T cell receptor (beta chain) was sequenced in a study of T cells in Graves' hyperthyroidism and ophthalmopathy. Trimming took 8 bases from V and 5 from J, leaving 9 bases between them. Germline V gene sequence: CDR1 SQVTM, CDR2 ANQGSEA. The CDR3 runs to 10 residues. Amplification targeted TCR beta CDR3 regions from RNA transcripts. The study used the HTBI primer set for a first-round RT-PCR of the TCR CDR3. TCRdb re-analysed the multiplex PCR reads in MiXCR, keeping a single row per CDR3 protein. The data hold about 400,000 distinct CDR3 sequences, with around 15% observed a single time. Ten or more counts support this clonotype.

This chain connects TRBV29-1 to TRBJ1-1; a weak D match, TRBD1 (5 bases). Material: blood. This clonotype was sampled from a man between 50 and 59 years old with Graves' ophthalmopathy. Here the CDR3 reads CSTRGTEAFF. The CDR3, as DNA: TGCAGCACGCGGGGGACTGAAGCTTTCTTT.